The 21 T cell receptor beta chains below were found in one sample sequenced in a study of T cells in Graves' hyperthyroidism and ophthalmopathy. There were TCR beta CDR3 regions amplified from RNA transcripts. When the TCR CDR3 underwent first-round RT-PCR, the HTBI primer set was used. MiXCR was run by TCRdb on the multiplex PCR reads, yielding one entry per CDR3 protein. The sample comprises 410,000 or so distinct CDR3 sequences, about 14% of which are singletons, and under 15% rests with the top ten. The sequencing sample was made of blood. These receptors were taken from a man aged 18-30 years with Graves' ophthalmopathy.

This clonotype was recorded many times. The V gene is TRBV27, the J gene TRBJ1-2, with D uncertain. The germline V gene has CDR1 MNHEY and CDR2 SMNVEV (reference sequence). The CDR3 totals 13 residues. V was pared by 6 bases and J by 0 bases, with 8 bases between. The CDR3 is CASSLGPNYGYTF. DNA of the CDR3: TGTGCCAGCAGCTTAGGCCCTAACTATGGCTACACCTTC.

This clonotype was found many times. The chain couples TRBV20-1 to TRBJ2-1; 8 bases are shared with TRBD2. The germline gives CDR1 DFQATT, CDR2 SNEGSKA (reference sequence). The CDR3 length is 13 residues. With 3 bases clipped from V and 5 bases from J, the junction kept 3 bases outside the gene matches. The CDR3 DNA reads TGCAGTGCTAGCGGGGGGGCCCACAATGAGCAGTTCTTC. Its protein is CSASGGAHNEQFF.

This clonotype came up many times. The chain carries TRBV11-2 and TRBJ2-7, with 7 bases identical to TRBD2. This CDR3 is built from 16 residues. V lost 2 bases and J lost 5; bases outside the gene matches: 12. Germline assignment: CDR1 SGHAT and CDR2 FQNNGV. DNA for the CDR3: TGTGCCAGCAGCTTATTGTTGTTGGGGAGCGGGAACGAGCAGTACTTC. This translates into CASSLLLLGSGNEQYF.

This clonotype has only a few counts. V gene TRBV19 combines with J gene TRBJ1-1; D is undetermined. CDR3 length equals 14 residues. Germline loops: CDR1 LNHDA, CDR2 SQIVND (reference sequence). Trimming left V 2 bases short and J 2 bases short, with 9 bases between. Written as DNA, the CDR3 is TGTGCCAGTAGTATATTACCGTCAAACACTGAAGCTTTCTTT. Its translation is CASSILPSNTEAFF.

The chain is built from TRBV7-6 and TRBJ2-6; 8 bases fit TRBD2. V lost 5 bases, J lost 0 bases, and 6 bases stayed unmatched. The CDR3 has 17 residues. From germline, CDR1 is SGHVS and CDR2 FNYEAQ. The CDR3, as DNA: TGTGCCAGCAGCCTTAGCGGGGCTGCCTCTGGGGCCAACGTCCTGACTTTC. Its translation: CASSLSGAASGANVLTF.

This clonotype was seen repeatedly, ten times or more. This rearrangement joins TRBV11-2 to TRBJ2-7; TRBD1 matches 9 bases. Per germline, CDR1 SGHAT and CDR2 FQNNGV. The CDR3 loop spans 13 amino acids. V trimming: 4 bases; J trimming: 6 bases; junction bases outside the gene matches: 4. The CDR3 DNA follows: TGTGCCAGCAGCTGGGACAGGGACAGCGAGCAGTACTTC. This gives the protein CASSWDRDSEQYF.

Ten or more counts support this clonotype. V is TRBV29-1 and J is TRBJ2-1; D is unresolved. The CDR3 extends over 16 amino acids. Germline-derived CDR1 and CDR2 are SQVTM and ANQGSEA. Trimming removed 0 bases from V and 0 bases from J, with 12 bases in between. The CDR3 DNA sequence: TGCAGCGTTGAAGATGACCCCTTCTTCTCCTACAATGAGCAGTTCTTC. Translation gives CSVEDDPFFSYNEQFF.

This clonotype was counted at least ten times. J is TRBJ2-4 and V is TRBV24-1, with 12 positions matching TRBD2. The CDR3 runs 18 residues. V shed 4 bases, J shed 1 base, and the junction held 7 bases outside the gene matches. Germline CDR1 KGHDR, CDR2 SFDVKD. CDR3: CATSEPTSGSEAKNIQYF. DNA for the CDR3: TGTGCCACCAGTGAGCCGACTAGCGGGAGTGAGGCCAAAAACATTCAGTACTTC.

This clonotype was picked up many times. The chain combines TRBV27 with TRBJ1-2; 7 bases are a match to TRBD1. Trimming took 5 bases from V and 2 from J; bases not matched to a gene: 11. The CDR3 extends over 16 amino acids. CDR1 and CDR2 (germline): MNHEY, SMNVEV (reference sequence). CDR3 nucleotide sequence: TGTGCCAGCAGTCCAGCCCTCACGACAGGGAACTATGGCTACACCTTC. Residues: CASSPALTTGNYGYTF.

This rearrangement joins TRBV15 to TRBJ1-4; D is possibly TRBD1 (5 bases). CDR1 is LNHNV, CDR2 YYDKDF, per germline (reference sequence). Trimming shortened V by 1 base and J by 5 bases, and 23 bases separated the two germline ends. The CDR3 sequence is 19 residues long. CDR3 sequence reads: CATSRGQGGRPGPNEKLFF. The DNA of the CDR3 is TGTGCCACCAGCAGAGGTCAGGGAGGCAGACCGGGACCAAATGAAAAACTGTTTTTT. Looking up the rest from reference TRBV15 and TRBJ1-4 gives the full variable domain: DAMVIQNPRYQVTQFGKPVTLSCSQTLNHNVMYWYQQKSSQAPKLLFHYYDKDFNNEADTPDNFQSRRPNTSFCFLDIRSPGLGDTAMYLCATSRGQGGRPGPNEKLFFGSGTQLSVL.

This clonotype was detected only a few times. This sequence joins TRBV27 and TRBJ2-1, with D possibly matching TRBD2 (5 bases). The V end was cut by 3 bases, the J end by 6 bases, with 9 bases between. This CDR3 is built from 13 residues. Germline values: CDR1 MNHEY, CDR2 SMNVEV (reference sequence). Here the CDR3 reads CASSFGGGNEQFF. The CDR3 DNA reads TGTGCCAGCAGTTTCGGAGGTGGCAATGAGCAGTTCTTC.

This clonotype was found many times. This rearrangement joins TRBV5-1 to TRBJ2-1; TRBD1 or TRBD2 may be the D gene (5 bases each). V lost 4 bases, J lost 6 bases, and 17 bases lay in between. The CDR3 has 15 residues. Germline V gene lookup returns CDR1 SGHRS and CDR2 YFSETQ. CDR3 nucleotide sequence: TGCGCCAGCAGCAACCCCGGGACCCTTTCCAATGAGCAGTTCTTC. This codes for CASSNPGTLSNEQFF.

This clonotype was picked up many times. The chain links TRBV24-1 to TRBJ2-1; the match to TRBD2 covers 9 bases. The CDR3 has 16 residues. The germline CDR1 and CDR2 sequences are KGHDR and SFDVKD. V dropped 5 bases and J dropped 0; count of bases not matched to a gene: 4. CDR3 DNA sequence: TGTGCCACCAGTGGCCTTAGCGGGGGCTCCTACAATGAGCAGTTCTTC. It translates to CATSGLSGGSYNEQFF.

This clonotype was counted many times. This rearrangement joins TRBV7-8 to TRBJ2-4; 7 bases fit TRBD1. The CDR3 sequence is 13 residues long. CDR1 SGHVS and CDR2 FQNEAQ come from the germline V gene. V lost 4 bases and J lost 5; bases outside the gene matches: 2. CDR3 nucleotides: TGTGCCAGCAGCTACGGACAGGAAAACATTCAGTACTTC. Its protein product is CASSYGQENIQYF.

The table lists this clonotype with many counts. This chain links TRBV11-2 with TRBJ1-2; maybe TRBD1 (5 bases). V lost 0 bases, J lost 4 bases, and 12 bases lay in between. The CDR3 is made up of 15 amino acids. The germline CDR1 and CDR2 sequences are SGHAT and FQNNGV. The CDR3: CASSLDFGAFYGYTF. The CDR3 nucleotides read TGTGCCAGCAGCTTAGATTTCGGGGCTTTCTATGGCTACACCTTC.

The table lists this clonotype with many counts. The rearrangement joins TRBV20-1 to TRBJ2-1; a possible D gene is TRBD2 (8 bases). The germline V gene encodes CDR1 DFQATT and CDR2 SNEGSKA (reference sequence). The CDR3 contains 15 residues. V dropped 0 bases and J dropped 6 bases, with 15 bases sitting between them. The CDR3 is CSARDPREGANEQFF. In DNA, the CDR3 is TGCAGTGCTAGAGATCCCCGGGAGGGGGCCAATGAGCAGTTCTTC.

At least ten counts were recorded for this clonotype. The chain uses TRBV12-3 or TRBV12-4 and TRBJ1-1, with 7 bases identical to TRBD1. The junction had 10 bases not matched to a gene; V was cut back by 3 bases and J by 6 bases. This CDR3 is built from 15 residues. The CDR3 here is CASSFGGRGISEAFF. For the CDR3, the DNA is TGTGCCAGCAGTTTTGGGGGCAGGGGGATTTCTGAAGCTTTCTTT.

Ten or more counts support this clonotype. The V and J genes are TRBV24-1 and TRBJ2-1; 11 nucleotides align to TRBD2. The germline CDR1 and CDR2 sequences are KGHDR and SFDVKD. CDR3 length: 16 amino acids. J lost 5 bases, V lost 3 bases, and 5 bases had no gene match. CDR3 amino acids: CATSDNSGGAHNEQFF. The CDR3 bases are TGTGCCACCAGTGATAATAGCGGGGGGGCCCACAATGAGCAGTTCTTC.

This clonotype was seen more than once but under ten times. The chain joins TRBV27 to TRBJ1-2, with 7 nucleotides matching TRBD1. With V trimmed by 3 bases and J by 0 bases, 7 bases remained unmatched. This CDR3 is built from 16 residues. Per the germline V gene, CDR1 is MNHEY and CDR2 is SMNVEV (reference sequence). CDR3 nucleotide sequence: TGTGCCAGCAGTTTCCAGGGGGGTCGCTCTAACTATGGCTACACCTTC. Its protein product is CASSFQGGRSNYGYTF.

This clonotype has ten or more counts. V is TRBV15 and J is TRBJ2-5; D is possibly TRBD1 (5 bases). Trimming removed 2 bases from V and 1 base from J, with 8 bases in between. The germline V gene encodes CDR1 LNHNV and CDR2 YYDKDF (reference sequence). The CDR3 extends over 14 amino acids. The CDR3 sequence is CATSRRQRQETQYF. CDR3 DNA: TGTGCCACCAGCAGAAGACAGCGCCAAGAGACCCAGTACTTC.

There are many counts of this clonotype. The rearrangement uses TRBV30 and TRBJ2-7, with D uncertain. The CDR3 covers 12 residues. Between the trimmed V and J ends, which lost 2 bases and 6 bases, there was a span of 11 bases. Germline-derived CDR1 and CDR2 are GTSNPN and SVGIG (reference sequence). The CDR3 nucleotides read TGTGCCTGGAGTAATAGGGATCGCGAGCAGTACTTC. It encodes CAWSNRDREQYF. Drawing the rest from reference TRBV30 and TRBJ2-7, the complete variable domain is SQTIHQWPATLVQPVGSPLSLECTVEGTSNPNLYWYRQAAGRGLQLLFYSVGIGQISSEVPQNLSASRPQDRQFILSSKKLLLSDSGFYLCAWSNRDREQYFGPGTRLTVT.